The rows below give T cell receptor beta chains drawn from one sample of a study of shared clonotypes between healthy human individuals. Produced via immunoSEQ multiplex PCR; TCRdb's table is partial and in-frame only. The sample carries about 980,000 clones, approximately 76% recorded once. Specimen: memory CD4+ T cells sorted from blood. The origin of the receptors is a man between 18 and 29 years old in good health. CDR3s include the opening cysteine and the closing phenylalanine or tryptophan. Fields, in order: clone size, J gene, D gene, V gene, CDR3 protein, CDR3 DNA. D genes are given only for firm matches. Size values are once, few and many counts, or a class for expanded clones, and some rows have none.

>-|TRBJ1-6|-|TRBV6-1
CASSNGQFGLLDLHF
TGTGCCAGCAGTAACGGACAGTTCGGGCTCCTGGACCTCCACTTT
>-|TRBJ2-1|TRBD2|TRBV18
CASSPPSRLAGLFF
TGTGCCAGCTCACCTCCTTCACGACTAGCGGGATTATTCTTC
>-|TRBJ1-1|TRBD1|TRBV6-4
CASAKGGTGDTEAFF
TGTGCCAGCGCGAAGGGCGGGACAGGGGACACTGAAGCTTTCTTT
>few|TRBJ1-5|TRBD1|TRBV30
CAWSLGQGARQPQHF
TGTGCCTGGAGTCTAGGACAGGGGGCGCGACAGCCCCAGCATTTT
>-|TRBJ2-3|TRBD2|TRBV5-4
CASSSRESADTQYF
TGTGCCAGCAGCTCGCGGGAGAGCGCAGATACGCAGTATTTT
>few|TRBJ2-7|-|TRBV27
CASSPTTTEQYF
TGTGCCAGCAGTCCTACGACTACCGAGCAGTACTTC
>-|TRBJ2-1|TRBD2|TRBV14
CASSHLSSGGSYNEQFF
TGTGCCAGCAGCCATCTCTCCAGCGGGGGATCCTACAATGAGCAGTTCTTC
>-|TRBJ2-7|-|TRBV27
CASRSGSRAYEQYF
TGTGCCAGCAGATCAGGGTCTAGGGCCTACGAGCAGTACTTC
>-|TRBJ2-2|TRBD2|TRBV10-3
CAIMAGGANTGELFF
TGTGCCATCATGGCGGGGGGCGCGAACACCGGGGAGCTGTTTTTT
>-|TRBJ2-5|TRBD2|TRBV7-9
CASSLARGNQETQYF
TGTGCCAGCAGCTTAGCGCGGGGGAACCAAGAGACCCAGTACTTC
>-|TRBJ2-3|TRBD2|TRBV5-1
CASSLEPSGGPDTQYF
TGCGCCAGCAGCTTGGAGCCTAGCGGGGGCCCAGATACGCAGTATTTT
>few|TRBJ2-7|TRBD1|TRBV7-8
CASTFGTGLYEQYF
TGTGCCAGCACCTTTGGGACAGGCCTTTACGAGCAGTACTTC
>-|TRBJ2-5|TRBD2|TRBV14
CASSHRSSGTSQETQYF
TGTGCCAGCAGCCATAGGAGTAGCGGGACATCTCAGGAGACCCAGTACTTC
>few|TRBJ1-3|-|TRBV9
CASSVGSVGPGNTIYF
TGTGCCAGCAGCGTAGGGAGCGTAGGCCCTGGAAACACCATATATTTT
>-|TRBJ2-7|TRBD1|TRBV6-6
CASSSRDRGGSYEQYF
TGTGCCAGCAGTTCCCGGGACAGGGGAGGTTCCTACGAGCAGTACTTC
>-|TRBJ2-7|-|TRBV5-1
CASRQEYEQYF
TGCGCCAGCAGACAGGAGTACGAGCAGTACTTC
>-|TRBJ1-1|-|TRBV30
CAGSLQGFGTEAFF
TGTGCCGGGAGCCTACAGGGCTTCGGGACTGAAGCTTTCTTT
>-|TRBJ1-2|TRBD1|TRBV28
CASSSTGGNYGYTF
TGTGCCAGCAGTTCAACAGGGGGCAACTATGGCTACACCTTC
>few|TRBJ2-5|-|TRBV28
CASKSGRTQETQYF
TGTGCCAGCAAATCCGGCCGGACGCAAGAGACCCAGTACTTC
>-|TRBJ2-1|-|TRBV29-1
CSGQQGSYNEQFF
TGCAGCGGTCAACAGGGTTCCTACAATGAGCAGTTCTTC
>-|TRBJ2-3|-|TRBV7-3
CASSLTETRGSDTQYF
TGTGCCAGCAGCTTAACGGAGACTAGGGGCTCAGATACGCAGTATTTT
>-|TRBJ2-3|-|TRBV9
CASSGGADPTDTQYF
TGTGCCAGCAGCGGAGGGGCGGACCCAACAGATACGCAGTATTTT
>-|TRBJ2-3|-|TRBV6-1
CASSEVRGFTDTQYF
TGTGCCAGCAGTGAAGTCAGGGGATTCACAGATACGCAGTATTTT
>once|TRBJ1-1|-|TRBV19
CASSEIREEMNTEAFF
TGTGCCAGTAGCGAAATCCGGGAGGAGATGAACACTGAAGCTTTCTTT
>-|TRBJ2-7|TRBD1|TRBV6-1
CASSDGTGVSQYF
TGTGCCAGCAGTGATGGGACAGGAGTATCACAGTACTTC
>-|TRBJ1-2|-|TRBV7-2
CASSLATPNYGYTF
TGTGCCAGCAGCTTGGCTACCCCTAACTATGGCTACACCTTC
>-|TRBJ1-1|TRBD1|TRBV18
CASSPPNRRDRGRNTEAFF
TGTGCCAGCTCACCACCTAACAGACGGGACAGGGGGAGGAACACTGAAGCTTTCTTT
>-|TRBJ1-6|-|TRBV6-6
CASRSDGGSSPLHF
TGTGCCAGCAGGTCCGATGGGGGTTCTTCACCCCTCCACTTT
>once|TRBJ1-5|-|TRBV28
CASSLRTPGGNQPQHF
TGTGCCAGCAGTTTAAGGACGCCGGGGGGCAATCAGCCCCAGCATTTT
>-|TRBJ2-1|-|TRBV10-1
CASSESGLGLQFF
TGCGCCAGCAGTGAGTCGGGGCTGGGATTACAGTTCTTC
>-|TRBJ2-1|-|TRBV4-3
CASSLRTGQANEQFF
TGCGCCAGCAGTCTTAGGACCGGGCAAGCAAATGAGCAGTTCTTC
>-|TRBJ1-1|-|TRBV4-1
CASSQPINQGRHTEAFF
TGCGCCAGCAGCCAACCAATAAATCAGGGGAGGCACACTGAAGCTTTCTTT
>-|TRBJ1-1|TRBD1|TRBV11-2
CASSNAGTGAEAFF
TGTGCCAGCAGCAACGCCGGGACAGGGGCTGAAGCTTTCTTT
>-|TRBJ2-7|TRBD2|TRBV6-5
CAAGRASGSYEQYF
TGTGCCGCGGGCCGAGCTAGCGGGAGCTACGAGCAGTACTTC
>-|TRBJ2-2|-|TRBV7-2
CASSLIANTGELFF
TGTGCCAGCAGCTTAATCGCGAACACCGGGGAGCTGTTTTTT